These 15 T cell receptor beta chains were all obtained from the same sample, sequenced in a study of OX40 agonist ivuxolimab in advanced cancers. Data came from immunoSEQ multiplex PCR; TCRdb stores just in-frame clones and leaves some out. The repertoire consists of about 78,000 clones, with about 84% occurring once and the leading ten covering around 0.44%. Material: CD4+ or CD8+ T cells sorted from blood, obtained in a trial of the OX40 agonist ivuxolimab. The origin of the receptors is an adult with an advanced solid tumor such as melanoma, head and neck, liver or kidney cancer.

The chain has TRBV6-1 and TRBJ1-2; TRBD1 is a possible D gene (6 bases). Germline V gene sequence: CDR1 MNHNS, CDR2 SASEGT. V dropped 7 bases and J dropped 3 bases, with 15 bases sitting between them. The CDR3 extends over 14 amino acids. CDR3 DNA: TGTGCCAGCATGGACAGTCCCATGGACTATGGCTACACCTTC. It yields the protein CASMDSPMDYGYTF.

The chain combines TRBV5-5 with TRBJ1-2; D ambiguous. The V gene lost 1 base and the J gene lost 4 bases, with 17 bases spanning the gap. Germline lookup yields CDR1 SGHKS and CDR2 YYEKEE (reference sequence). This CDR3 spans 16 amino acids. CDR3 in DNA: TGTGCCAGCAGCTTGAAGGACTGGGCGCATACCTATGGCTACACCTTC. It translates to CASSLKDWAHTYGYTF.

This clone was recorded a few times. One base away lies a much larger clone, so this may be a sequencing read error. The chain is built from TRBV28 and TRBJ1-2; no clear D. Germline CDR1 and CDR2: MDHEN and SYDVKM. The CDR3 has 11 residues. V lost 4 bases, J lost 1 base, and 1 base lay in between. CDR3 nucleotide sequence: TGTGCCAGCAGTTATAACTATGGCTACACCTTC. It codes for CASSYNYGYTF.

The chain couples TRBV7-9 to TRBJ1-5; D is uncertain. V was pared by 2 bases and J by 5 bases, with 4 bases between. Germline V gene sequence: CDR1 SEHNR, CDR2 FQNEAQ (reference sequence). The CDR3 extends over 12 amino acids. The CDR3 spells CASSLNYQPQHF. The CDR3 coding sequence is TGTGCCAGCAGCTTAAACTATCAGCCCCAGCATTTT.

The chain uses TRBV5-1 and TRBJ1-5; D gene uncertain. This CDR3 comprises 13 residues. CDR1 is SGHRS, CDR2 YFSETQ, per germline. V lost 2 bases, J lost 6 bases, and 9 bases lay in between. CDR3 loop: CASSFGPAQPQHF. In nucleotides, the CDR3 is TGCGCCAGCAGCTTTGGGCCCGCTCAGCCCCAGCATTTT.

This clone was seen only once. This chain links TRBV30 with TRBJ2-7; TRBD2 might be the D (6 bases). The CDR3 has 14 residues. Trimming removed 5 bases from V and 5 bases from J, with 19 bases in between. The germline CDR1 and CDR2 sequences are GTSNPN and SVGIG (reference sequence). The DNA of the CDR3 is TGTGCCTGGGGACTGGGGGAGGTTAAGAACGAGCAGTACTTC. This encodes CAWGLGEVKNEQYF. Supplemented by reference TRBV30 and TRBJ2-7, the full variable domain reads SQTIHQWPATLVQPVGSPLSLECTVEGTSNPNLYWYRQAAGRGLQLLFYSVGIGQISSEVPQNLSASRPQDRQFILSSKKLLLSDSGFYLCAWGLGEVKNEQYFGPGTRLTVT.

V gene TRBV5-4 combines with J gene TRBJ1-4; 8 nucleotides align to TRBD1. V lost 3 bases, J lost 2 bases, and 3 bases stayed unmatched. The CDR3 runs to 15 residues. The germline V gene has CDR1 SGHNT and CDR2 YYREEE (reference sequence). In DNA form, the CDR3 reads TGTGCCAGCAGCTGGAACAGGGGGACTAATGAAAAACTGTTTTTT. This sequence encodes CASSWNRGTNEKLFF. The full variable domain, with the rest looked up from reference TRBV5-4 and TRBJ1-4, is ETGVTQSPTHLIKTRGQQVTLRCSSQSGHNTVSWYQQALGQGPQFIFQYYREEENGRGNFPPRFSGLQFPNYSSELNVNALELDDSALYLCASSWNRGTNEKLFFGSGTQLSVL.

The CDR3 is CASSSGQASGNTIYF. CDR3 bases: TGTGCCAGCAGCTCCGGACAGGCCTCTGGAAACACCATATATTTT. The rearrangement links TRBV11-3 to TRBJ1-3; 7 positions agree with TRBD1. V shed 4 bases, J shed 0 bases, and the junction held 3 bases outside the gene matches. The CDR3 loop spans 15 amino acids. Germline values: CDR1 SGHNT, CDR2 YENEEA.

The chain joins TRBV7-9 to TRBJ2-3, with TRBD1 identical over 9 bases. The germline V gene has CDR1 SEHNR and CDR2 FQNEAQ (reference sequence). The CDR3 is 15 amino acids. V lost 5 bases and J lost 3; bases outside the gene matches: 6. The CDR3 loop is CASSPWTGETDTQYF. In nucleotides, the CDR3 is TGTGCCAGCAGCCCATGGACAGGGGAAACAGATACGCAGTATTTT.

There are a few counts of this clone. V is TRBV11-2 and J is TRBJ2-2; 8 nucleotides match TRBD1. CDR1 is SGHAT, CDR2 FQNNGV, per germline. V was pared by 4 bases and J by 5 bases, with 6 bases of the junction left unmatched. The CDR3 has 15 residues. The chain's CDR3 is CASSYRQGKTGELFF. CDR3 in DNA: TGTGCCAGCAGCTATAGACAGGGGAAGACCGGGGAGCTGTTTTTT.

The chain links TRBV6-6 to TRBJ1-1; D might be TRBD1 (5 bases). The CDR3 extends over 15 amino acids. The germline V gene encodes CDR1 MNHNY and CDR2 SVGAGI (reference sequence). The V gene lost 3 bases and the J gene lost 1 base, with 12 bases spanning the gap. CDR3 residues: CASSYRGGENTEAFF. CDR3 bases: TGTGCCAGCAGTTATCGGGGGGGAGAGAACACTGAAGCTTTCTTT.

The J gene is TRBJ1-1, the V gene TRBV10-3, with 8 bases fitting TRBD1. CDR3 length equals 16 residues. The V gene end was trimmed by 6 bases and the J gene end by 4 bases; junction bases not matched to a gene: 13. Germline CDR1 is ENHRY and CDR2 is SYGVKD. In DNA form, the CDR3 reads TGTGCCATCAGCTTTGGACAGGGAAAAGGACGCACTGAAGCTTTCTTT. Its protein is CAISFGQGKGRTEAFF.

The gene calls are TRBV10-3 and TRBJ2-1, with a tentative D call TRBD2 (6 bases). This CDR3 contains 13 residues. Germline loops: CDR1 ENHRY, CDR2 SYGVKD. V lost 10 bases and J 6 bases, leaving 16 bases between the germline ends. DNA of the CDR3: TGTGCCACCTGGCCGGGGGTAAGCAATGAGCAGTTCTTC. Protein sequence: CATWPGVSNEQFF.

This clone was observed once. This sequence joins TRBV5-1 and TRBJ2-5; 9 positions agree with TRBD2. The CDR3 consists of 16 residues. Germline CDR1 and CDR2: SGHRS and YFSETQ. Trimming took 6 bases from V and 5 from J; bases not matched to a gene: 14. The CDR3 protein is CASTLLRAGGFETQYF. CDR3 DNA: TGCGCCAGCACCCTGTTAAGAGCGGGGGGATTCGAGACCCAGTACTTC.

This clone occurred a few times. This chain links TRBV18 with TRBJ1-4, with D uncertain. Germline V gene data show CDR1 as KGHSH and CDR2 as LQKENI. Trimming shortened V by 3 bases and J by 0 bases, and 8 bases separated the two germline ends. This CDR3 has 15 residues. The CDR3: CASSPEVTTNEKLFF. The DNA of the CDR3 is TGTGCCAGCTCACCGGAGGTTACAACTAATGAAAAACTGTTTTTT.